The T cell receptor (beta chain) described here comes from a study of cytomegalovirus exposure and HLA in healthy donors (dated 2017 in TCRdb). Regarding the study in general: An earlier analysis of several hundred of the donors reported 250 to 350 Gb of sequence data and 117 million unique TCR beta sequences from about 180 million T cells. Both class I and class II loci were covered by HLA typing, at four-digit resolution. Rather than drawing on any new phenotypic data, the later analysis identified candidate immune exposures from TCR beta sequences and the way those sequences occurred across donors. The study aimed to test whether signatures of past pathogen exposure could be identified by cataloging public T cell receptors. On average, 235,054 unique TCR beta nucleotide sequences were sequenced per donor among roughly 430 genotyped donors of the cohort, with 15% to 20% of those sequences being non-productive. To predict cytomegalovirus infection status, the study combined high-throughput TCR immunosequencing, statistical association of individual TCRs with disease status, and machine learning. In addition to the first cohort of 650 to 800 subjects, a separate validation cohort of around 110 different subjects was used. The T cell repertoires of several hundred subjects were profiled by immunosequencing and related to cytomegalovirus serostatus. A later genetic analysis took genome-wide SNP genotypes for about three fifths of the roughly 670 donors and used that subset as a discovery cohort. An early release covering just under 650 HLA-typed donors comprised about 300 gigabases of sequencing data and around 80 million unique TCR sequences. An earlier analysis of 500 to 750 of the donors applied high-throughput TCR beta sequencing to assess whether each TCR beta V gene segment acted as functional or pseudogenic. The genetic ancestry cluster associated with self-reported Caucasian donors included over 80% of the 300 to 450 genotyped donors. Because of strong linkage in the cohort, five DR-DQ haplotypes were treated as single units for association and clustering. To study patterns of TCR occurrence, a later analysis re-analyzed previously published TCR beta repertoires from 666 donors and added high-resolution HLA genotyping. All discovery cohort repertoires had been generated using a single sequencing platform. The number of donors typed differed by locus, with about 629-630 for A, B, C, DRB1 and DQB1, approximately 500 for DQA1, over 600 for DPA1, and some 440 for DPB1. Donor age, sex, ethnicity and CMV serostatus were compiled alongside the repertoire data.

Libraries were constructed by the immunoSEQ multiplex PCR assay. The multiplex PCR relied on a mix of 60 forward primers for TCR Vbeta segments and 13 reverse primers for TCR Jbeta segments. The CDR3 region of rearranged TCR beta genes was amplified from genomic DNA with a multiplex PCR assay. On the Illumina HiSeq System, the amplified TCR beta libraries were sequenced as 87-base-pair reads. The published analysis was carried out like this. Across the 670 or so repertoires, a later analysis counted 80 million or so unique TCR beta chains, some 11 million of which were shared by at least two donors. Raw reads were error-corrected and collapsed into unique sequences with a nearest-neighbor algorithm that merged closely related sequences to remove PCR and sequencing errors. CDR3 sequences were aligned to IMGT reference sequences to assign V, D and J gene segments. For a sequence to be retained, a match of at least six nucleotides to both a V gene segment and a J gene segment was required. Rearrangements were called productive when the CDR3 lacked stop codons and stayed in frame with V and J; all others were non-productive. Following IMGT convention, CDR3 was defined as the stretch from the second conserved V-encoded cysteine to the conserved J-encoded phenylalanine. The earlier analysis of about 590 of the donors excluded sequences that lacked an unambiguous match to a single V gene segment. In an earlier analysis of approximately 550 of the donors, V segments were called functional above 56.7% productive rearrangements and were called segregating when the between-donor standard deviation exceeded 5%. A statistical classification framework was built to diagnose cytomegalovirus status from the catalog of TCR beta chain sequences. A later analysis assigned V and J genes by comparing TCR nucleotide sequences with IMGT/GENE-DB human TR gene sequences. The TCRdist pipeline was used in a later analysis to assign CDR3 sequences and most-parsimonious VDJ recombination scenarios. In a later analysis, each TCR beta chain was defined by its CDR3 amino acid sequence together with its V-gene family, and reads lacking a unique V-gene family were excluded. As a way to deal with suspected cross-contamination and a sequencing artifact, a later analysis dropped 500 to 700 nucleotide sequences that were highly shared and had low generation probability. In a later analysis, a clonal expansion index for each public chain was calculated from normalized within-repertoire ranks of inferred template counts. In a later analysis, generation probabilities were computed with a VDJ recombination model fitted to out-of-frame rearrangements, and the resulting probabilities were checked against IGoR. A later analysis scored TCR-TCR, TCR-HLA and TCR-CMV co-occurrence with hypergeometric tests, applying a repertoire-size bias correction to TCR pairs. In a later analysis, false discovery rates were estimated by permuting HLA or CMV assignments 20 times. In a later analysis, co-occurring TCRs were grouped with DBSCAN, and TCRdist sequence similarity was added when clustering was performed within HLA-allele-positive subsets. Repertoires with fewer than 30,000 or more than 120,000 public chains, plus five repertoires with anomalous nucleotide sharing, were excluded from co-occurrence clustering. As stored in TCRdb, this immuneACCESS dataset retains in-frame rearrangements with V and J assigned. A fraction of the clones does not appear; measured against another copy, unresolved V genes explain less than half of the discrepancy, and the remainder lacks a known reason. The V and J calls and clone size are taken from that table; D and trimming were inferred from the DNA. In this sample the table shows about 160,000 clones, about 80% of which occur a single time. Together, the top ten hold roughly 2% of the sample.

Comment on this clone: It has no known antigen specificity. The record has no base qualities; no much larger clone is one base away.

Broad study findings and their caveats: According to a later analysis, TCR association rates differed among HLA loci, with DRB1 alleles showing the most associated TCRs and HLA-C alleles showing the fewest. In this cohort, only TCR beta chains were sequenced, and detectable features were limited by the absence of alpha or paired-chain data. CMV serostatus was the only immune exposure information available for the cohort. A further reported finding was that TCR beta sequences accurately predicted the HLA-A and HLA-B alleles for most subjects in the first cohort. A cluster of highly shared sequence variants was judged likely to be a technical artifact of the sequencing pipeline. Sequencing depth was assumed to be roughly uniform across donors in the presence/absence analyses, though that assumption may not hold. In a later genetic analysis, a missense DCLRE1C variant was associated with V-gene and J-gene trimming of TCR beta chains, and the association was replicated in an independent cohort. According to the authors, the approach could potentially be generalized to other disease states and immunological phenotypes. A later genetic analysis reported fewer N-insertions in productive TCRs among donors in an Asian-associated ancestry cluster than the roughly 700-donor mean. An earlier analysis of 587 of the donors showed that most TCR beta V segments appeared in productive rearrangements either about 87% or about 30% of the time, which broadly matched IMGT annotations. Roughly 15 rarely observed V segments, including chromosome 9 orphons, were excluded from the earlier analysis of about 610 of the donors because counts were too low. A later analysis found that HLA-associated TCR beta chains were more clonally expanded and had lower generation probabilities than equally common non-associated chains. At a false discovery rate of 0.05, a later analysis linked 16,951 TCR beta sequences to specific HLA alleles. The classifier was reported to diagnose cytomegalovirus status with high specificity and sensitivity in both the original cohort and the validation cohort. A total of fewer than 200 TCR beta chains were listed by the study as associated with cytomegalovirus. Assigning TCR associations to individual alleles was difficult when HLA alleles, especially DR and DQ, strongly co-occurred. Correlated functional status among segregating V segments might be attributable to linkage disequilibrium, but an unknown experimental factor could not be ruled out. In vitro tests confirmed that a few of the cytomegalovirus-associated TCR beta chains recognize cytomegalovirus antigens. Most TCR sequences were seen in very few donors, while some public TCRs were found in many individuals. Because some donors lacked HLA typing at each locus, the association tests relied only on the typed subset. In a later analysis, most CMV-associated TCR beta chains were found to appear HLA-restricted, with HLA associations seemingly driven largely by CMV exposure. Several of the top co-occurrence clusters appeared to be linked to parvovirus B19, influenza, CMV and Epstein-Barr virus, according to a later analysis. The 87-base-pair reads could not distinguish some IMGT-functional V segments, including TRBV6-2 and TRBV6-3, so those segments were excluded.

The germline V end is reduced by 0 bases and the J end by 4 bases; junction bases left unmatched: 6. CDR1 SGHDT and CDR2 YYEEEE are derived from the germline V gene. The CDR3 runs 16 residues from the cysteine to the phenylalanine. This entry keeps only the CDR3 DNA: 48 bases, framed from base 1. The cohort comprised some 730 healthy bone marrow donors. At the time of sampling, every cohort member was nominally healthy, though immune exposures that went unrecorded were likely present. The donor was CMV seronegative and was included in the group of 352 seronegative cohort members. Every donor gave a peripheral blood sample, and the peripheral blood mononuclear cells from that sample were used for TCR beta sequencing. Genomic DNA was extracted from the blood cell samples with the Qiagen DNeasy Blood Extraction Kit.

Recombination linked TRBV5-6 to TRBJ2-1, with 8 middle bases fitting TRBD2. The receptor was derived from a female donor in good health and CMV-seronegative. Sequenced material: PBMCs. The nucleotide sequence is TGTGCCAGCAGCTTGGTCCTCCAGCGGGGGTACAATGAGCAGTTCTTC. Its translation is CASSLVLQRGYNEQFF. Outside the CDR3, residues come from the reference TRBV5-6 and TRBJ2-1 proteins, so the full variable domain is: DAGVTQSPTHLIKTRGQQVTLRCSPKSGHDTVSWYQQALGQGPQFIFQYYEEEERQRGNFPDRFSGHQFPNYSSELNVNALLLGDSALYLCASSLVLQRGYNEQFFGPGTRLTVL.